These 5 T cell receptor beta chains came from one sample sequenced in a study of OX40 agonist ivuxolimab in advanced cancers. Library generation was performed with the immunoSEQ multiplex PCR assay. As stored in TCRdb, this immuneACCESS dataset retains in-frame rearrangements with V and J assigned. A fraction of the clones does not appear; measured against another copy, unresolved V genes explain less than half of the discrepancy, and the remainder lacks a known reason. The sample table shows some 100,000 clones, and around 94% are seen once. Of the sample, roughly 2.6% is held by the ten largest clones. The sequencing here drew on CD4+ or CD8+ T cells sorted from blood, taken in a trial of the OX40 agonist ivuxolimab. These receptors were taken from an adult with an advanced solid tumor such as melanoma, head and neck, liver or kidney cancer.

This rearrangement joins TRBV9 to TRBJ1-2; D unclear. The CDR3 runs 15 residues. From germline, CDR1 is SGDLS and CDR2 YYNGEE. The germline V and J ends were trimmed by 0 bases and 2 bases, with 11 bases remaining between them. The CDR3 DNA reads TGTGCCAGCAGCGTAGGTCAGGACGGAAACTATGGCTACACCTTC. Its translation is CASSVGQDGNYGYTF.

This rearrangement joins TRBV18 to TRBJ1-5; no definite D call. Germline CDR1 KGHSH, CDR2 LQKENI. The CDR3 is 13 residues long. The germline V and J ends were trimmed by 3 bases and 7 bases, with 10 bases remaining between them. CDR3 nucleotide sequence: TGTGCCAGCTCACCGACCGCGGGACAGCCCCAGCATTTT. Translation gives CASSPTAGQPQHF.

The table lists this clone with a count of one. The chain recombines TRBV6-5 with TRBJ2-2; D possibly corresponds to TRBD1 (5 bases). This CDR3 is built from 15 residues. With 0 bases removed from V and 7 bases from J, the gap between germline ends came to 12 bases. Germline-derived CDR1 and CDR2 are MNHEY and SVGAGI. The DNA of the CDR3 is TGTGCCAGCAGTTACTCGAAAGGGGCCGGCGGGGAGCTGTTTTTT. This sequence encodes CASSYSKGAGGELFF.

This chain uses TRBV14 with TRBJ2-7; D is unclear. There are 14 residues in the CDR3. Looked up from germline, CDR1 is SGHDN and CDR2 is FVKESK. Trimming pared 6 bases from V and 0 bases from J, leaving 12 bases between. The CDR3 protein is CASRDGRSSYEQYF. Here the CDR3 DNA reads TGTGCCAGCAGGGACGGAAGGAGCTCCTACGAGCAGTACTTC.

The genes are TRBV11-2 and TRBJ2-3; TRBD2 matches at 8 bases. V lost 1 base and J lost 3; bases outside the gene matches: 3. In germline, CDR1 is SGHAT, CDR2 FQNNGV. The CDR3 has 15 amino acids. CDR3 sequence (DNA): TGTGCCAGCAGCTTAGCCGGGACTAGTACAGATACGCAGTATTTT. It encodes CASSLAGTSTDTQYF.